This T cell receptor (beta chain) was captured in a study of shared clonotypes between healthy human individuals. General study results and limits: Sharing across four donors was highest in naive CD4 (roughly 5%) and lowest in memory CD8 (roughly 0.4%). The sole specimen, blood, was sampled, and tissue repertoires likely differ.

The repertoire was sequenced with immunoSEQ multiplex PCR; TCRdb's copy has only in-frame clones and lacks some. The repertoire holds around 650,000 clones, roughly 96% seen once, with about 0.12% in the top ten. As to this clone: The antigen is unknown.

CD45RO negativity and positive selection for CCR7 defined naive CD8 cells, a population that excluded terminally differentiated effector memory CD45RA+ cells. Only Caucasian adults living in Nashville, Tennessee made up the donor group. The TCR originated in a woman aged 25 to 39 in good health. Specimen: naive CD8+ T cells sorted from blood.

CDR3 coding DNA: TGTGCCAGCAGTTGGGGGGAGGGCCTCGACAATGAGCAGTTCTTC. Protein sequence: CASSWGEGLDNEQFF. The rearrangement links TRBV27 to TRBJ2-1, with 7 bases that match TRBD2. Germline V lookup: CDR1 MNHEY, CDR2 SMNVEV (reference sequence). The CDR3 is 15 amino acids. J gave up 5 bases and V 4 bases, and 8 bases lay outside the gene matches.